The T cell receptor (beta chain) described here comes from a study of blood T cell repertoires in COVID-19. About the study: Some COVID-19 samples were acute and others convalescent; all came from the United States, Italy and Spain.

Original handling: Counts of nucleated cells, estimated from reference gene primer amplification, were obtained. The table came from immunoSEQ multiplex PCR; TCRdb's copy has only in-frame clones and leaves some out. D and trimming were read from the DNA, whereas the V and J calls and clone size are those reported in that table. In the table there are more than 80,000 clones, 90% of which are singletons. CDR1 is MNHEY, CDR2 SVGAGI, per germline. There are 16 residues in the CDR3. The junction had 5 bases not matched to a gene; V was cut back by 0 bases and J by 0 bases. The sample comprised peripheral blood. The receptor was derived from a man aged 18-30 years with COVID-19, enrolled during active disease. This rearrangement joins TRBV6-5 to TRBJ2-7, with 7 bases aligning to TRBD2. The DNA of the CDR3 is TGTGCCAGCAGTTACTCGGGGGGGAGTAGCTCCTACGAGCAGTACTTC. Its translation is CASSYSGGSSSYEQYF.